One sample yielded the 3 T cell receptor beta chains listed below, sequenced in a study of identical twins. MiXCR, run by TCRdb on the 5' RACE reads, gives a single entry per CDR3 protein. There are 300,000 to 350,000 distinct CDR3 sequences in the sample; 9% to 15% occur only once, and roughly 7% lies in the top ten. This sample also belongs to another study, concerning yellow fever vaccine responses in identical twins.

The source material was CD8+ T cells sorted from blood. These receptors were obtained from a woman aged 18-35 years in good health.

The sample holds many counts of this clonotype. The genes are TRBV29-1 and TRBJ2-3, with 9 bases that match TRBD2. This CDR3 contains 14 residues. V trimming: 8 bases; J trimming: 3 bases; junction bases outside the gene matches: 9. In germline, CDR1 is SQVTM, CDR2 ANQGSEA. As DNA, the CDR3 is TGCAGCCATCTTAGACTAGCGGAGACAGATACGCAGTATTTT. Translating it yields CSHLRLAETDTQYF.

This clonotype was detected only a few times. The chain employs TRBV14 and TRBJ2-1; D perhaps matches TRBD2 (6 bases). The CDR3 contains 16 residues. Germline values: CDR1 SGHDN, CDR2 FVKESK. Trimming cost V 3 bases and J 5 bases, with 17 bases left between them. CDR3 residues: CASSHSWGGGNNEQFF. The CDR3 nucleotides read TGTGCCAGCAGCCACTCATGGGGAGGTGGGAACAATGAGCAGTTCTTC.

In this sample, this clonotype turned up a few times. The chain's CDR3 is CSARDPGTSRTSYNEQFF. The DNA for the CDR3 is TGCAGTGCTAGAGATCCCGGGACTTCTCGAACTTCCTACAATGAGCAGTTCTTC. This rearrangement joins TRBV20-1 to TRBJ2-1, with D possibly matching TRBD2 (6 bases). This CDR3 is built from 18 residues. Trimming shortened V by 0 bases and J by 1 base, and 19 bases separated the two germline ends. Germline V lookup: CDR1 DFQATT, CDR2 SNEGSKA (reference sequence).